This TCR beta chain was documented in a study of early T cells in non-severe SARS-CoV-2 infection. For the study at large: The sequenced material was bulk RNA from unsorted whole blood, and its chains were unpaired.

This clonotype was seen at least ten times. Separate cDNA molecules each had unique molecular identifiers attached to them. Each CDR3 protein gets one entry after TCRdb re-called the 5' RACE reads with MiXCR. The sample has fewer than 85,000 distinct CDR3 sequences, around 13% seen once; the top ten hold roughly 1.3%. The CDR3 runs 20 residues. The V gene end was trimmed by 5 bases and the J gene end by 1 base; junction bases not matched to a gene: 13. Germline loops: CDR1 SGHAT, CDR2 FQNNGV. Sequencing was carried out using whole blood. The clonotype comes from an adult who was a healthcare worker with PCR-confirmed SARS-CoV-2 infection or an uninfected control (not recorded which). The rearrangement uses TRBV11-2 and TRBJ2-1, with 14 bases aligning to TRBD2. CDR3 protein: CASSTPGTSGSYSSYNEQFF. The CDR3 bases are TGTGCCAGCAGCACACCCGGGACTAGCGGGAGTTACAGTTCCTACAATGAGCAGTTCTTC. Full variable domain (missing parts from reference TRBV11-2 and TRBJ2-1): EAGVAQSPRYKIIEKRQSVAFWCNPISGHATLYWYQQILGQGPKLLIQFQNNGVVDDSQLPKDRFSAERLKGVDSTLKIQPAKLEDSAVYLCASSTPGTSGSYSSYNEQFFGPGTRLTVL.